The clone carrying this T cell receptor beta chain was detected ten times or more. Its specificity is not known. This sample stems from a study of T-cell memory formation after mild COVID-19. Findings and caveats of the study: SARS-CoV-2 specificity was not confirmed for second-wave clones peaking on day 37. Pre-infection memory showed some responding clones, and this suggested that cross-reactive memory joined. CD4+ bias marked clones expanding day 15 to 37, unlike balanced contracting clones.

From 5'RACE with constant-segment primers came TCR alpha and TCR beta cDNA libraries that carried sample barcodes and UMIs. TCRdb reprocessed the 5' RACE reads with MiXCR, giving one entry per CDR3 protein. Here the sample spans roughly 99,000 distinct CDR3 sequences, around 14% being singletons. Trimming shortened V by 2 bases and J by 7 bases, and 15 bases separated the two germline ends. This CDR3 has 15 amino acids. CDR1 is MNHEY and CDR2 is SVGAGI in the germline V gene. This receptor was identified in a man aged 18 to 30 who had mild COVID-19 (a few samples of this study predate the infection). Cell type and time point are not known. Sequenced material: PBMCs or a T cell subset sorted from them (not recorded which). The V gene is TRBV6-5, the J gene TRBJ2-1; D possibly uses TRBD1 or TRBD2 (5 bases each). The CDR3 DNA is TGTGCCAGCAGTTACACCCCGGGGCCCTCGAATGAGCAGTTCTTC. It specifies CASSYTPGPSNEQFF.